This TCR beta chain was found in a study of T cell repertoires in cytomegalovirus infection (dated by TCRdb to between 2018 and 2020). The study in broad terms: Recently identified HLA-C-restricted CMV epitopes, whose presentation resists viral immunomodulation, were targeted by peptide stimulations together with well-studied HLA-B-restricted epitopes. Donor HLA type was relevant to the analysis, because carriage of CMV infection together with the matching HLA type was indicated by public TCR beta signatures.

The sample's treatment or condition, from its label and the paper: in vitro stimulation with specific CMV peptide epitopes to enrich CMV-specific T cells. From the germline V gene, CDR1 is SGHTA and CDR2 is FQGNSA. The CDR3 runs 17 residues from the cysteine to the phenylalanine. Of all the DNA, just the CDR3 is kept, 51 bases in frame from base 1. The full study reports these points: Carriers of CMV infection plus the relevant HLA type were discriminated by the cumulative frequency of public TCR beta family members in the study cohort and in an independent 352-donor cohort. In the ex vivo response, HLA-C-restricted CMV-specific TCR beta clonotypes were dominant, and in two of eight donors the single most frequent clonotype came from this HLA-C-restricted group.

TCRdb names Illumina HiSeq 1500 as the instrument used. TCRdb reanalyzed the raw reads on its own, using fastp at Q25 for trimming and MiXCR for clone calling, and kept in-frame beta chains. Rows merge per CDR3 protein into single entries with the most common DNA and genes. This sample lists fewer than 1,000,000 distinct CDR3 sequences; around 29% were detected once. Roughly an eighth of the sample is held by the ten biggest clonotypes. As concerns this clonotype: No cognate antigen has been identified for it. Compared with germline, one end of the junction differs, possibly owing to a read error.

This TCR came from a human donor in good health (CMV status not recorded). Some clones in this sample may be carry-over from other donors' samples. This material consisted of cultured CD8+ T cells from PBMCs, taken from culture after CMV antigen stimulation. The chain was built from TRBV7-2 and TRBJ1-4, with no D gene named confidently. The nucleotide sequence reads TGTGGCAGCAGCCCAGTCCTTCAGTTTCCTACTAATGAAAAACTGTTTTTT. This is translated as CGSSPVLQFPTNEKLFF.